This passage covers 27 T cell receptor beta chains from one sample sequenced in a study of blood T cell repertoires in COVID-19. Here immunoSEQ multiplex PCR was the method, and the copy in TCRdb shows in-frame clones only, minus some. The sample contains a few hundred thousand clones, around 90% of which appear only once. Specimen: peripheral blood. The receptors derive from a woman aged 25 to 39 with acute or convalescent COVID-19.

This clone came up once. The CDR3 DNA reads as TGTGCCAGTAGTATGTCCGGGGGGTCGGGGACAGATACGCAGTATTTT. Amino acids: CASSMSGGSGTDTQYF. V and J are TRBV19 and TRBJ2-3, with 7 bases aligning to TRBD2. The V segment lost 3 bases and the J segment 3 bases; nucleotides outside the gene matches: 9. CDR3 length: 16 amino acids. The germline V gene has CDR1 LNHDA and CDR2 SQIVND (reference sequence).

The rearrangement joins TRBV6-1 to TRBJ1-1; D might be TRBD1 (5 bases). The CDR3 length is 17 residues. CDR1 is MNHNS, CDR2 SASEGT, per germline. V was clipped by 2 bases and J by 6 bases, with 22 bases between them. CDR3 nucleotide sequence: TGTGCCAGCAGTGAACGCCCGGAGGGACCTGATAAAGCTGAAGCTTTCTTT. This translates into CASSERPEGPDKAEAFF.

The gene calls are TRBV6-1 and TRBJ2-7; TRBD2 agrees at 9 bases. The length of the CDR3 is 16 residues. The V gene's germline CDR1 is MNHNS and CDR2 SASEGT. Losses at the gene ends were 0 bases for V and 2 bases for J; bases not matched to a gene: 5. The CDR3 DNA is TGTGCCAGCAGTGAAGCGTGGACTAGCGTCACCTACGAGCAGTACTTC. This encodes CASSEAWTSVTYEQYF.

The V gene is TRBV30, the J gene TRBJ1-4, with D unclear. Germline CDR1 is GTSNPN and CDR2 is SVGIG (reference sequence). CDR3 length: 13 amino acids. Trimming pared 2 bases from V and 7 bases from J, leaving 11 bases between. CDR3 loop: CAWSPNYSEKLFF. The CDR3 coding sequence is TGTGCCTGGAGTCCTAATTATAGTGAAAAACTGTTTTTT.

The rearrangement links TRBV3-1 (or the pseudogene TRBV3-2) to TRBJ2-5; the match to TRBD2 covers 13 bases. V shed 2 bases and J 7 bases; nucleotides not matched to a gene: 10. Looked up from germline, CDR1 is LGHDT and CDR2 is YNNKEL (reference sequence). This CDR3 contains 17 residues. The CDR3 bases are TGTGCCAGCAGCCAATCGGGACTAGCGGGACCCCAGGGGACCCAGTACTTC. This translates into CASSQSGLAGPQGTQYF.

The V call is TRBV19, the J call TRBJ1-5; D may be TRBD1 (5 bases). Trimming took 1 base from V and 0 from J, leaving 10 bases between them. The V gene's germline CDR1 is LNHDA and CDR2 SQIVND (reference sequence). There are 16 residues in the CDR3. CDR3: CASSIGTRNSNQPQHF. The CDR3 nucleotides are TGTGCCAGTAGTATAGGGACAAGGAATAGCAATCAGCCCCAGCATTTT.

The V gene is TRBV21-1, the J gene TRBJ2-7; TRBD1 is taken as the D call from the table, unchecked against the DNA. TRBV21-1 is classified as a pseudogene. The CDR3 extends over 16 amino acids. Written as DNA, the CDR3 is TGTGCCAGCAGCAAAGGGGGGACAGGGAAAACCTACGAGCAGTACTTC. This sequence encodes CASSKGGTGKTYEQYF.

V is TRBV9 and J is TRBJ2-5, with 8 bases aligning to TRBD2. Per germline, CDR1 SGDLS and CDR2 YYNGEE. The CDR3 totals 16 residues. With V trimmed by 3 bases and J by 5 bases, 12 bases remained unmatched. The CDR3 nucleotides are TGTGCCAGCAGCGGAAAACCGGGACTAGTGTCGGAGACCCAGTACTTC. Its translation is CASSGKPGLVSETQYF.

The CDR3 loop reads CASSLLTGGNTGELFF. The DNA of the CDR3 is TGCGCCAGCAGCTTACTTACAGGGGGAAACACCGGGGAGCTGTTTTTT. The rearrangement joins TRBV5-1 to TRBJ2-2, with 8 bases lining up with TRBD1. CDR1 is SGHRS and CDR2 is YFSETQ in the germline V gene. The CDR3 runs 16 residues. V shed 2 bases, J shed 2 bases, and the junction held 5 bases outside the gene matches.

Here the CDR3 reads CASSLYNYQETQYF. CDR3 in DNA: TGTGCCAGCAGCTTGTATAACTACCAAGAGACCCAGTACTTC. The chain carries TRBV5-6 and TRBJ2-5; D ambiguous. The germline CDR1 and CDR2 sequences are SGHDT and YYEEEE. V was shortened by 1 base and J by 0 bases, with 7 bases between the two germline ends. The CDR3 totals 14 residues.

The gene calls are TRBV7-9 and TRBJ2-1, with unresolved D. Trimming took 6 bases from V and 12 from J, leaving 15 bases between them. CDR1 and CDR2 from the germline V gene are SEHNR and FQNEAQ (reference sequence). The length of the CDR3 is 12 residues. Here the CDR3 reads CASSPTGQWQFF. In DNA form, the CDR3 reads TGTGCCAGCAGTCCTACTGGGCAGTGGCAGTTCTTC.

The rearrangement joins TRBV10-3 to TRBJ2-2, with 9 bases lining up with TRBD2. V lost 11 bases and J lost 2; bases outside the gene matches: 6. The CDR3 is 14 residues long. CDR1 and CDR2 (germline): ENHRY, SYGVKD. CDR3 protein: CASLGLANTGELFF. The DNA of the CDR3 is TGTGCCTCCTTGGGACTAGCAAACACCGGGGAGCTGTTTTTT.

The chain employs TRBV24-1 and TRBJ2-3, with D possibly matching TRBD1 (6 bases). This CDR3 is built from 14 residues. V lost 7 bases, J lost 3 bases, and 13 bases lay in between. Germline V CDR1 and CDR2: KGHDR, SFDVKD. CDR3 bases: TGTGCCACCAGGCCAAATACAGGGACAGATACGCAGTATTTT. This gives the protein CATRPNTGTDTQYF.

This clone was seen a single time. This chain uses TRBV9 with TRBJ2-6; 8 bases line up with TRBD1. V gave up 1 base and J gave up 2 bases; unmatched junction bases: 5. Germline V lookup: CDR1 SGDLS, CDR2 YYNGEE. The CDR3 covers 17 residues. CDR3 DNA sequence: TGTGCCAGCAGCGTACGGACAGGGCGGCCTGGGGCCAACGTCCTGACTTTC. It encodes CASSVRTGRPGANVLTF.

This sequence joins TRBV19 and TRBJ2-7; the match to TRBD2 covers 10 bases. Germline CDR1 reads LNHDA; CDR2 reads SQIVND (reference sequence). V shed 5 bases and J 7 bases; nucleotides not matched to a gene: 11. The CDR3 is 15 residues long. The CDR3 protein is CASSRTLAGVEEQYF. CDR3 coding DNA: TGTGCCAGTAGTCGAACCCTAGCGGGAGTAGAGGAGCAGTACTTC.

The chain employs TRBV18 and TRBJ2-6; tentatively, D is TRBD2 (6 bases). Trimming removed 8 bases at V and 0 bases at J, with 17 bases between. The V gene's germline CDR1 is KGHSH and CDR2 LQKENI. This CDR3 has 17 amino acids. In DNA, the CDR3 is TGTGCCAGCGGGGAGGCAGCCCAACTCTCTGGGGCCAACGTCCTGACTTTC. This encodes CASGEAAQLSGANVLTF.

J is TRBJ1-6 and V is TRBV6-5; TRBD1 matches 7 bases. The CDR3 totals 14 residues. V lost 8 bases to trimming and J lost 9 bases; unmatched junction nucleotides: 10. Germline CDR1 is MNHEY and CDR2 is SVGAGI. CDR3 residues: CASAPRTGSSPLHF. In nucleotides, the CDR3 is TGTGCCAGCGCCCCCCGGACAGGCTCTTCACCCCTCCACTTT.

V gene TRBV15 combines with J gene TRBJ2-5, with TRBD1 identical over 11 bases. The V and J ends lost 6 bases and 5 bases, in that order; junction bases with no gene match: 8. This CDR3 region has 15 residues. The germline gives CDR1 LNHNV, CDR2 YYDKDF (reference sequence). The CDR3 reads CATSPDRGLGETQYF. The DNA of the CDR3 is TGTGCCACCAGTCCGGACAGGGGGCTAGGGGAGACCCAGTACTTC.

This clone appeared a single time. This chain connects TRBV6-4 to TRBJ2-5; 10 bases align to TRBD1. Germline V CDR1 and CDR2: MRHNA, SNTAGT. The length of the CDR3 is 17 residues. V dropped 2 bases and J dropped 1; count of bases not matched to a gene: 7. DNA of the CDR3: TGTGCCAGCAGTGACATTGGGACAGGGGTCTTCCAAGAGACCCAGTACTTC. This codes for CASSDIGTGVFQETQYF.

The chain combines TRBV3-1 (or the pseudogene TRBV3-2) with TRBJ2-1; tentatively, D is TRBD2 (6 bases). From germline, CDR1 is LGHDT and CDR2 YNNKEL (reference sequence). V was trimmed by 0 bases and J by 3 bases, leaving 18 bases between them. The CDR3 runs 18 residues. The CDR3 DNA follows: TGTGCCAGCAGCCAAGAACTGGTGGGCGGGGCCGACTACAATGAGCAGTTCTTC. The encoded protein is CASSQELVGGADYNEQFF.

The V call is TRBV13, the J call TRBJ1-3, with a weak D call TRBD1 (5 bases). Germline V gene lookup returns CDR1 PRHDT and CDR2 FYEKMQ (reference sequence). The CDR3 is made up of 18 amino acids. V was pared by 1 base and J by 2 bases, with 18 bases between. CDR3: CASSLDKLGQGTGNTIYF. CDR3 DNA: TGTGCCAGCAGCTTAGATAAGTTGGGGCAGGGAACTGGAAACACCATATATTTT. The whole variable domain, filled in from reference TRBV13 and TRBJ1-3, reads AAGVIQSPRHLIKEKRETATLKCYPIPRHDTVYWYQQGPGQDPQFLISFYEKMQSDKGSIPDRFSAQQFSDYHSELNMSSLELGDSALYFCASSLDKLGQGTGNTIYFGEGSWLTVV.

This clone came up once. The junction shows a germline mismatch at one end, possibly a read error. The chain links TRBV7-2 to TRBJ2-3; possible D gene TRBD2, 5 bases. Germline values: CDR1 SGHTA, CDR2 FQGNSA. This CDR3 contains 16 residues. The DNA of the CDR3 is TGTGCCAGCAGCGAGTTGAAGCGGATAAGCACAAATACGCAGTATTTT. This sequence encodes CASSELKRISTNTQYF.

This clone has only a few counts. The CDR3 DNA follows: TGTGCCAGCAGCCCACTACTATCCCACGAGCAGTACTTC. This codes for CASSPLLSHEQYF. The chain has TRBV12-3 or TRBV12-4 and TRBJ2-7; D is uncertain. The V end was cut by 6 bases, the J end by 5 bases, with 14 bases between. This CDR3 spans 13 amino acids.

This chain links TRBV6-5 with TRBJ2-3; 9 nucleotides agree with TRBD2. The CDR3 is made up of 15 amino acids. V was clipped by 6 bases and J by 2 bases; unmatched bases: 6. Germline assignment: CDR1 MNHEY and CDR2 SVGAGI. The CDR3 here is CASRRASGNTDTQYF. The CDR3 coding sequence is TGTGCCAGCAGAAGGGCTAGCGGGAACACAGATACGCAGTATTTT.

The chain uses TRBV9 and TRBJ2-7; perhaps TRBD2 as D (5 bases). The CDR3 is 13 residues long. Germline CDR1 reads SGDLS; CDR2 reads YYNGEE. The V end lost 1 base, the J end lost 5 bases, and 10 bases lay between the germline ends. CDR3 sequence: CASSVSRDHEQYF. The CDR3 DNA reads TGTGCCAGCAGCGTATCACGGGATCACGAGCAGTACTTC.

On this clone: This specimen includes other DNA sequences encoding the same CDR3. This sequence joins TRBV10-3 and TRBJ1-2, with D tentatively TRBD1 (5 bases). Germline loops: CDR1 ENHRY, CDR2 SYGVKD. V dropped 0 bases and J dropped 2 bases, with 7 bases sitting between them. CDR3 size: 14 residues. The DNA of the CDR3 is TGTGCCATCAGTGAGTCTGCAGGGAACTATGGCTACACCTTC. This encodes CAISESAGNYGYTF.

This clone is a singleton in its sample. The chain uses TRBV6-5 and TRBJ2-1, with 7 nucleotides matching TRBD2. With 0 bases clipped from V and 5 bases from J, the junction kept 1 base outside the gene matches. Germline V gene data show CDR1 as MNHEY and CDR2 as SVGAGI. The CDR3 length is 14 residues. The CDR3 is CASSYSSGDNEQFF. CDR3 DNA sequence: TGTGCCAGCAGTTACTCGAGCGGGGACAATGAGCAGTTCTTC.